A single T cell receptor beta chain is shown here with its context. The antigen remains unidentified. This sample is part of a study of cytomegalovirus exposure and HLA in healthy donors. General study points: Rarity marked most TCR sequences, yet some public TCRs occurred in many donors.

Sequencing was performed with immunoSEQ multiplex PCR; in TCRdb, only in-frame clones are kept and a portion is missing. The sample shows tens of thousands of clones, approximately 95% of them seen only once. The sample taken for sequencing was PBMCs. This receptor was taken from a woman aged 18 to 35 in good health and CMV-seronegative.

This CDR3 is CASSLYGSSYNEQFF. CDR3 DNA: TGTGCCAGCAGCTTATACGGGAGCTCCTACAATGAGCAGTTCTTC. The chain links TRBV11-3 to TRBJ2-1; possible D gene TRBD2, 6 bases. The length of the CDR3 is 15 residues. Trimming removed 2 bases from V and 0 bases from J, with 8 bases in between. CDR1 and CDR2 from the germline V gene are SGHNT and YENEEA. Combining the CDR3 with reference TRBV11-3 and TRBJ2-1 gives the whole variable domain EAGVVQSPRYKIIEKKQPVAFWCNPISGHNTLYWYLQNLGQGPELLIRYENEEAVDDSQLPKDRFSAERLKGVDSTLKIQPAELGDSAVYLCASSLYGSSYNEQFFGPGTRLTVL.